Listed here is a single T cell receptor beta chain. Its cognate antigen is unknown. Read sequence stops 3 residues before the CDR3 end, and the germline J gene provides the missing end. These data come from a study of T cell clonality in common variable immunodeficiency. Findings of the study overall: In common variable immunodeficiency, TCR beta chains reportedly carried fewer deletions and N-nucleotide insertions. Repertoire-complication correlations in CVID were limited by patient heterogeneity.

The germline V gene has CDR1 SGHTA and CDR2 FQGTGA. The V segment lost 5 bases and the J segment 4 bases; nucleotides outside the gene matches: 9. The CDR3 consists of 15 residues. Control and CVID samples contributed equal amounts of genomic DNA. The table came from immunoSEQ multiplex PCR; TCRdb's copy has only in-frame clones and leaves some out. The record shows roughly 33,000 clones for this sample, with no singletons present. Material for sequencing was peripheral blood mononuclear cells. V is TRBV7-3 and J is TRBJ1-1; 8 nucleotides line up with TRBD1. This sequence was found in a human donor with common variable immunodeficiency. This CDR3 is CASSPDRAGTTEAFF. CDR3 DNA (partial): TGTGCCAGCAGCCCGGACAGGGCCGGGACCACTGAA. The full variable domain, rest sourced from reference TRBV7-3 and TRBJ1-1, is GAGVSQTPSNKVTEKGKYVELRCDPISGHTALYWYRQSLGQGPEFLIYFQGTGAADDSGLPNDRFFAVRPEGSVSTLKIQRTERGDSAVYLCASSPDRAGTTEAFFGQGTRLTVV.